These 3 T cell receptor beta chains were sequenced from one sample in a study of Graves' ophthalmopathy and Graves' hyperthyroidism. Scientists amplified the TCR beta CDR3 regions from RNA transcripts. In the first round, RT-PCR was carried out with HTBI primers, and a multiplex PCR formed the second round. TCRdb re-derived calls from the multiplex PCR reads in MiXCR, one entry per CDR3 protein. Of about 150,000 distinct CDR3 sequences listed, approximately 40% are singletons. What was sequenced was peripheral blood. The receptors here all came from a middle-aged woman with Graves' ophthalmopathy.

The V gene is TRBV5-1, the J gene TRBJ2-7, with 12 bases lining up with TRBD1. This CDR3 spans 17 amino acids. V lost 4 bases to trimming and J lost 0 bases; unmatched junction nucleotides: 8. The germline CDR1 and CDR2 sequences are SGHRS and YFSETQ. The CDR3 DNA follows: TGCGCCAGCAGCAAAGGGACAGGGGGCTTCTACTCCTACGAGCAGTACTTC. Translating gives CASSKGTGGFYSYEQYF.

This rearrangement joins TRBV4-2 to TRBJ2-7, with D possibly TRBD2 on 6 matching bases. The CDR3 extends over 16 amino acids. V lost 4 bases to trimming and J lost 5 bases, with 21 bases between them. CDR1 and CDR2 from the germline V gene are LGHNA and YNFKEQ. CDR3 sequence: CASSLWSGWERDEQYF. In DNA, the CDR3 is TGTGCCAGCAGCCTCTGGAGCGGGTGGGAGAGGGACGAGCAGTACTTC.

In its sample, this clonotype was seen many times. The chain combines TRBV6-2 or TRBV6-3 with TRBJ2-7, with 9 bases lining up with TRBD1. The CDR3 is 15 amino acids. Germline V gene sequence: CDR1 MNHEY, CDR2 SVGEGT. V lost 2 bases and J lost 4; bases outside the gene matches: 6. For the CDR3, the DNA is TGTGCCAGCAGTTACCTCCGACAGGGGGATTACGAGCAGTACTTC. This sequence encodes CASSYLRQGDYEQYF.